These 18 T cell receptor beta chains were sequenced from one sample in a study of cytomegalovirus exposure and HLA in healthy donors. A multiplex PCR was run with 60 Vbeta primers and 13 Jbeta primers. Libraries were prepared by immunoSEQ multiplex PCR; TCRdb keeps only in-frame clonotypes and omits some of them. The sample comprises tens of thousands of clones, around four fifths of which are singletons, and around 1.5% rests with the top ten. The specimen sequenced was PBMCs. The receptors stem from a man younger than 45 in good health and CMV-seronegative.

V and J are TRBV6-4 and TRBJ2-1, with D tentatively TRBD2 (5 bases). Between the trimmed V and J ends, which lost 5 bases and 5 bases, there was a span of 22 bases. The CDR3 has 17 residues. Looked up from germline, CDR1 is MRHNA and CDR2 is SNTAGT. The CDR3 sequence: CASSLLFQDPGNNEQFF. CDR3 bases: TGTGCCAGCAGTTTGTTATTTCAAGACCCGGGAAACAATGAGCAGTTCTTC.

The chain has TRBV5-1 and TRBJ1-5; 8 positions match TRBD1. The germline gives CDR1 SGHRS, CDR2 YFSETQ. Germline trimming cut 3 bases from V and 3 bases from J; bases unmatched to any gene: 2. This CDR3 comprises 14 residues. This CDR3 is CASSSTGANQPQHF. CDR3 bases: TGCGCCAGCAGCTCGACAGGGGCCAATCAGCCCCAGCATTTT.

The V and J genes are TRBV5-5 and TRBJ2-1; D uncertain. V was shortened by 3 bases and J by 0 bases, with 13 bases between the two germline ends. CDR1 is SGHKS and CDR2 is YYEKEE in the germline V gene (reference sequence). The CDR3 runs 16 residues. DNA of the CDR3: TGTGCCAGCAGCTCTTATCAGGCGAGCTCCTACAATGAGCAGTTCTTC. Translated, it gives CASSSYQASSYNEQFF.

This sequence joins TRBV6-1 and TRBJ1-3; no firm D call. This CDR3 is built from 14 residues. Per germline, CDR1 MNHNS and CDR2 SASEGT. V was trimmed by 8 bases and J by 0 bases, leaving 11 bases between them. CDR3 residues: CASVKLSSGNTIYF. CDR3 coding DNA: TGTGCCAGCGTCAAACTGAGCTCTGGAAACACCATATATTTT.

The chain recombines TRBV7-2 with TRBJ2-7; D may be TRBD1 (6 bases). Germline CDR1 reads SGHTA; CDR2 reads FQGNSA. V was clipped by 5 bases and J by 1 base, with 9 bases between them. The CDR3 is 13 residues long. The CDR3 bases are TGTGCCAGCAGCACGGACAGATCCTACGAGCAGTACTTC. Protein sequence: CASSTDRSYEQYF.

This clone was observed a single time. The V call is TRBV7-6, the J call TRBJ2-6, with D unresolved. The CDR3 runs to 16 residues. Trimming removed 0 bases at V and 0 bases at J, with 6 bases between. Germline V gene sequence: CDR1 SGHVS, CDR2 FNYEAQ. The CDR3 reads CASSLASFSGANVLTF. In DNA form, the CDR3 reads TGTGCCAGCAGCTTAGCGTCTTTCTCTGGGGCCAACGTCCTGACTTTC.

The chain is built from TRBV11-2 and TRBJ1-1; the match to TRBD1 covers 7 bases. Germline CDR1 and CDR2: SGHAT and FQNNGV. This CDR3 contains 15 residues. V lost 5 bases, J lost 1 base, and 7 bases stayed unmatched. The DNA for the CDR3 is TGTGCCAGCAGCCCGCGACAGGGCCCGAACACTGAAGCTTTCTTT. Amino acids: CASSPRQGPNTEAFF.

The CDR3, as DNA: TGCAGCGTCACTCCCGGGACAGGGACGTACGAGCAGTACTTC. Translated, it gives CSVTPGTGTYEQYF. The genes are TRBV29-1 and TRBJ2-7; 9 bases are shared with TRBD1. V shed 6 bases, J shed 4 bases, and the junction held 10 bases outside the gene matches. The CDR3 consists of 14 residues. Germline CDR1 is SQVTM and CDR2 is ANQGSEA.

The V call is TRBV7-9, the J call TRBJ2-7; D not certain. Germline CDR1 and CDR2: SEHNR and FQNEAQ (reference sequence). V lost 5 bases and J 3 bases, leaving 17 bases between the germline ends. The CDR3 runs 15 residues. CDR3 coding DNA: TGTGCCAGCAGCCCGATGGTTACAGTCAGCTACGAGCAGTACTTC. It specifies CASSPMVTVSYEQYF.

This chain joins TRBV28 and TRBJ2-7; D not resolved. The V gene's germline CDR1 is MDHEN and CDR2 SYDVKM. Trimming shortened V by 5 bases and J by 6 bases, and 14 bases separated the two germline ends. The CDR3 loop spans 13 amino acids. CDR3 DNA sequence: TGTGCCAGCAGTCGCCCAGACACCTCCGAGCAGTACTTC. This sequence encodes CASSRPDTSEQYF.

The gene calls are TRBV5-6 and TRBJ1-6; a possible D gene is TRBD1 (6 bases). Trimming removed 2 bases from V and 9 bases from J, with 18 bases in between. CDR1 and CDR2 from the germline V gene are SGHDT and YYEEEE. This CDR3 has 16 amino acids. CDR3 amino acids: CASSFRGRSTLSPLHF. The CDR3, as DNA: TGTGCCAGCAGCTTCAGGGGCCGGTCCACCCTTTCACCCCTCCACTTT.

This clone was detected once. The chain is built from TRBV11-3 and TRBJ1-1; possible D gene TRBD1, 6 bases. V lost 5 bases, J lost 4 bases, and 11 bases lay in between. This CDR3 region has 13 residues. CDR1 and CDR2 (germline): SGHNT, YENEEA. In DNA form, the CDR3 reads TGTGCCAGCAGCAAAACAGGGATCACTGAAGCTTTCTTT. Protein: CASSKTGITEAFF.

The chain links TRBV7-9 to TRBJ1-2, with TRBD1 as a possible D gene (5 bases). This CDR3 is 13 amino acids long. Germline V gene data show CDR1 as SEHNR and CDR2 as FQNEAQ (reference sequence). The V end was cut by 8 bases, the J end by 4 bases, with 14 bases between. CDR3 nucleotides: TGTGCCAGCTCTCAGGGACTCATCTATGGCTACACCTTC. Translated: CASSQGLIYGYTF.

The chain uses TRBV11-2 and TRBJ2-3; possible D gene TRBD2, 6 bases. Germline V gives CDR1 SGHAT, CDR2 FQNNGV. There are 18 residues in the CDR3. Trimming cost V 5 bases and J 0 bases, with 21 bases left between them. CDR3 protein: CASSLTRDFLTSTDTQYF. The CDR3 nucleotides read TGTGCCAGCAGCCTTACTCGGGACTTCCTTACTAGCACAGATACGCAGTATTTT.

The chain joins TRBV6-1 to TRBJ1-5, with D unresolved. The V end was cut by 6 bases, the J end by 0 bases, with 12 bases between. The CDR3 sequence is 15 residues long. Germline CDR1 and CDR2: MNHNS and SASEGT. CDR3 sequence: CASSLGGISNQPQHF. The CDR3 DNA sequence: TGTGCCAGCAGCTTAGGAGGTATTAGCAATCAGCCCCAGCATTTT.

The table lists this clone with a count of one. The CDR3 DNA is TGTGCCAGCAGTCCTGGGACAGTAAAATACGAGCAGTACTTC. Protein sequence: CASSPGTVKYEQYF. This chain connects TRBV7-2 to TRBJ2-7, with 7 bases matching TRBD1. Germline V gives CDR1 SGHTA, CDR2 FQGNSA. This CDR3 is built from 14 residues. J gave up 4 bases and V 6 bases, and 9 bases lay outside the gene matches.

This clone was picked up one time. V is TRBV4-1 and J is TRBJ1-1, with D possibly TRBD1 on 6 matching bases. The V end was cut by 1 base, the J end by 13 bases, with 25 bases between. Germline V gives CDR1 MGHRA, CDR2 YSYEKL. The CDR3 runs to 16 residues. CDR3 region: CASSQGPGAGGKSGFF. The DNA of the CDR3 is TGCGCCAGCAGCCAAGGCCCAGGGGCCGGAGGAAAAAGTGGTTTCTTT.

The V gene is TRBV7-3, the J gene TRBJ2-1; 12 bases line up with TRBD2. The CDR3 extends over 16 amino acids. Germline assignment: CDR1 SGHTA and CDR2 FQGTGA. J was trimmed by 6 bases and V by 5 bases; bases with no gene match: 8. The CDR3 spells CASSPRGTSGFNEQFF. The CDR3 DNA is TGTGCCAGCAGCCCTCGAGGGACTAGCGGGTTCAATGAGCAGTTCTTC. The whole variable domain, filled in from reference TRBV7-3 and TRBJ2-1, reads GAGVSQTPSNKVTEKGKYVELRCDPISGHTALYWYRQSLGQGPEFLIYFQGTGAADDSGLPNDRFFAVRPEGSVSTLKIQRTERGDSAVYLCASSPRGTSGFNEQFFGPGTRLTVL.